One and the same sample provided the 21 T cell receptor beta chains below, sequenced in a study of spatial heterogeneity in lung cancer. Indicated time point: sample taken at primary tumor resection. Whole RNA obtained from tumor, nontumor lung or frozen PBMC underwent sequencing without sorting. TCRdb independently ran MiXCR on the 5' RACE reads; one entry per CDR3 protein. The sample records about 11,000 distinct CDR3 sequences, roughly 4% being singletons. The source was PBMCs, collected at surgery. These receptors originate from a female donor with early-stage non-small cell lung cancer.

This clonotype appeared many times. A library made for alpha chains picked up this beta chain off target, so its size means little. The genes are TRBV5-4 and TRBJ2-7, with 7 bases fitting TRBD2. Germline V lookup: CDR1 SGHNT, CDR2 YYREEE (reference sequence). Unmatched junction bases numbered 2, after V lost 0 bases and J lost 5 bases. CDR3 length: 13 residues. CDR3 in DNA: TGTGCCAGCAGCTTGGCGGGAGGCCACGAGCAGTACTTC. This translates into CASSLAGGHEQYF.

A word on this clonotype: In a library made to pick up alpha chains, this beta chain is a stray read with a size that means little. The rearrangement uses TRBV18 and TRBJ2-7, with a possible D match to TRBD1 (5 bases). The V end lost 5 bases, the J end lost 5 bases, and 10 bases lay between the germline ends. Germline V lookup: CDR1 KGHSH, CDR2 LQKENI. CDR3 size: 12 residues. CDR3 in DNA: TGTGCCAGCTCAAAGGGGTTGGACGAGCAGTACTTC. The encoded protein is CASSKGLDEQYF.

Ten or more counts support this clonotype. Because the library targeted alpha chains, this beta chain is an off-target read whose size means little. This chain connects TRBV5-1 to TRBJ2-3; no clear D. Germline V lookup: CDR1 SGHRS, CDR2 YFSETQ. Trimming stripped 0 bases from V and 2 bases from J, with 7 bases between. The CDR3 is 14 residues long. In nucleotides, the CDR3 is TGCGCCAGCAGCTTGGACGGGTTCACAGATACGCAGTATTTT. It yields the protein CASSLDGFTDTQYF.

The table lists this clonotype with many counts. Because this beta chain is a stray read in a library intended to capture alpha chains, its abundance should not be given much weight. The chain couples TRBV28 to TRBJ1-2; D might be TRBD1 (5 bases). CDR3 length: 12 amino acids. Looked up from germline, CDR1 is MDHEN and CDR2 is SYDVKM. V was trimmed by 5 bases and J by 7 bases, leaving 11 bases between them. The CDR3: CASSPMGRGYTF. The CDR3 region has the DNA TGTGCCAGCAGTCCCATGGGACGTGGCTACACCTTC.

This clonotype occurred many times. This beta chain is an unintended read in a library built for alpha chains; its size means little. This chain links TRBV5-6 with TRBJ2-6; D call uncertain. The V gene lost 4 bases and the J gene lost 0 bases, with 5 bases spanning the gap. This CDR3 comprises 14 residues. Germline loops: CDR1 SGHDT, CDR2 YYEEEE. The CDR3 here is CASSPYSGANVLTF. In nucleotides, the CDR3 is TGTGCCAGCAGCCCATACTCTGGGGCCAACGTCCTGACTTTC. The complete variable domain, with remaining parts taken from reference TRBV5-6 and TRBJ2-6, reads DAGVTQSPTHLIKTRGQQVTLRCSPKSGHDTVSWYQQALGQGPQFIFQYYEEEERQRGNFPDRFSGHQFPNYSSELNVNALLLGDSALYLCASSPYSGANVLTFGAGSRLTVL.

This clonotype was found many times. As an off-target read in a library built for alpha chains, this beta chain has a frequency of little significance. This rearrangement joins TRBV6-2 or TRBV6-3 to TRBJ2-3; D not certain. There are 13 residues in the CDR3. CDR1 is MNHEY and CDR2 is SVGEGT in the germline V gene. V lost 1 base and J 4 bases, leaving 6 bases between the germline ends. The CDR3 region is CASSYLEPDTQYF. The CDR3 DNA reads TGTGCCAGCAGTTACTTAGAACCAGATACGCAGTATTTT.

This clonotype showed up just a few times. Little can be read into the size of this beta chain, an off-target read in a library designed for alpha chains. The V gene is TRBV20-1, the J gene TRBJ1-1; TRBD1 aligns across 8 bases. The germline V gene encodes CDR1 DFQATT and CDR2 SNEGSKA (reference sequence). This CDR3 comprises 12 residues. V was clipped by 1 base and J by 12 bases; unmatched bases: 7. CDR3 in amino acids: CSARAGGEGTFF. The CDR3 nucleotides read TGCAGTGCTAGAGCAGGGGGCGAGGGAACTTTCTTT.

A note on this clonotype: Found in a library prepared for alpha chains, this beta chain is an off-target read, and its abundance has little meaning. CDR3 sequence reads: CAIGKYRENYEQYF. The CDR3 DNA reads TGTGCCATCGGCAAATACAGGGAGAACTACGAGCAGTACTTC. The chain combines TRBV10-3 with TRBJ2-7; a weak D match, TRBD1 (6 bases). V lost 8 bases, J lost 3 bases, and 17 bases lay in between. The CDR3 runs to 14 residues. In germline, CDR1 is ENHRY, CDR2 SYGVKD.

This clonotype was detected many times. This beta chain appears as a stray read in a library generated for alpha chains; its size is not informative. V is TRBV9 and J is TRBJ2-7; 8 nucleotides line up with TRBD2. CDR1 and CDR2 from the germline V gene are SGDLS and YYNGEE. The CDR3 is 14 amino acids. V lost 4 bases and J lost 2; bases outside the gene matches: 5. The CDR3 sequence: CASSRTSSAYEQYF. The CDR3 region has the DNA TGTGCCAGCAGCCGGACTAGCTCAGCCTACGAGCAGTACTTC.

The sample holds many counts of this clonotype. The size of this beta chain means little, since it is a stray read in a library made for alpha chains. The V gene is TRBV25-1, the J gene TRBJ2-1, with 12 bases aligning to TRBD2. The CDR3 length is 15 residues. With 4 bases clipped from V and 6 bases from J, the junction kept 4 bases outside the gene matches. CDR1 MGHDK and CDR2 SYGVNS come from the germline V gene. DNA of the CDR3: TGTGCCAGCAGTGCTTCTAGCGGGAGGGCCAATGAGCAGTTCTTC. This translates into CASSASSGRANEQFF. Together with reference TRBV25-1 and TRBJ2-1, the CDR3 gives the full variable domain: EADIYQTPRYLVIGTGKKITLECSQTMGHDKMYWYQQDPGMELHLIHYSYGVNSTEKGDLSSESTVSRIRTEHFPLTLESARPSHTSQYLCASSASSGRANEQFFGPGTRLTVL.

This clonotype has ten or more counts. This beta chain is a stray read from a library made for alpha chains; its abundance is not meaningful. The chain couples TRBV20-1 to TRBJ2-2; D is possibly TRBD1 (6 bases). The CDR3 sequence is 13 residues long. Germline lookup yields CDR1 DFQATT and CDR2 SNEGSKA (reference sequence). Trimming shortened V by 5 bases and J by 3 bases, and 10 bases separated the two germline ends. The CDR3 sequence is CSAAGDYTGELFF. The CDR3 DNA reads TGCAGTGCTGCAGGGGATTACACCGGGGAGCTGTTTTTT.

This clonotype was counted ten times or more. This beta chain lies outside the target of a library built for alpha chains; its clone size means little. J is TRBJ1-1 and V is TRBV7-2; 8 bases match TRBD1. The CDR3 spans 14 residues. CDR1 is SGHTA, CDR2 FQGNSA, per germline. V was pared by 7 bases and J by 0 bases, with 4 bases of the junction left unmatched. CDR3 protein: CASTQGALNTEAFF. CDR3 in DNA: TGTGCCAGCACTCAGGGGGCATTGAACACTGAAGCTTTCTTT.

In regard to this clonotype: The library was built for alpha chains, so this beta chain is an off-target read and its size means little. The CDR3: CASSMGTPDYEQYF. The CDR3 DNA reads as TGTGCCAGTAGTATGGGGACTCCCGACTACGAGCAGTACTTC. The chain employs TRBV19 and TRBJ2-7; D possibly corresponds to TRBD2 (6 bases). There are 14 residues in the CDR3. Trimming removed 3 bases at V and 3 bases at J, with 12 bases between. Germline loops: CDR1 LNHDA, CDR2 SQIVND (reference sequence). The full variable domain, in which reference TRBV19 and TRBJ2-7 provide the parts outside the CDR3, is DGGITQSPKYLFRKEGQNVTLSCEQNLNHDAMYWYRQDPGQGLRLIYYSQIVNDFQKGDIAEGYSVSREKKESFPLTVTSAQKNPTAFYLCASSMGTPDYEQYFGPGTRLTVT.

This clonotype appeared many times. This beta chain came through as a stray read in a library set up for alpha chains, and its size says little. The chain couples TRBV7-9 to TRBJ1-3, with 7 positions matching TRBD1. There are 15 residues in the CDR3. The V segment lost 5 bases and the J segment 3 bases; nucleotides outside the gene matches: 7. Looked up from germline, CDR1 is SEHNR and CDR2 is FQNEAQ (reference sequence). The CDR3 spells CASSEPPGGGNTIYF. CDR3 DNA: TGTGCCAGCAGCGAACCCCCAGGGGGTGGAAACACCATATATTTT.

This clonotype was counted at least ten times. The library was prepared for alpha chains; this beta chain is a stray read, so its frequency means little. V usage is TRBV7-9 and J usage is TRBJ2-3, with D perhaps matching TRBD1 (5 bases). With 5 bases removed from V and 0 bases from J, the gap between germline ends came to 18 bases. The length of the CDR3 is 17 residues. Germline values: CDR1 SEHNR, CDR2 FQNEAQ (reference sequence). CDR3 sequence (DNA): TGTGCCAGCAGCCGGCTCCAGTTTGGGGCTAGCACAGATACGCAGTATTTT. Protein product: CASSRLQFGASTDTQYF. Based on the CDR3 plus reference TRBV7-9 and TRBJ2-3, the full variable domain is DTGVSQNPRHKITKRGQNVTFRCDPISEHNRLYWYRQTLGQGPEFLTYFQNEAQLEKSRLLSDRFSAERPKGSFSTLEIQRTEQGDSAMYLCASSRLQFGASTDTQYFGPGTRLTVL.

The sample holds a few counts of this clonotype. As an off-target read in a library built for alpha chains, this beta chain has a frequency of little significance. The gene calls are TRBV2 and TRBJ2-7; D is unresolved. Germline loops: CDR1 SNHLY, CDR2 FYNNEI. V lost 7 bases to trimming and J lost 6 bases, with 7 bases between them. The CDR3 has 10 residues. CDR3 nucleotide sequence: TGTGCCAGCACTAGTCTCGAGCAGTACTTC. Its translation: CASTSLEQYF. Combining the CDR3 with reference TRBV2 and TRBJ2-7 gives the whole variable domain EPEVTQTPSHQVTQMGQEVILRCVPISNHLYFYWYRQILGQKVEFLVSFYNNEISEKSEIFDDQFSVERPDGSNFTLKIRSTKLEDSAMYFCASTSLEQYFGPGTRLTVT.

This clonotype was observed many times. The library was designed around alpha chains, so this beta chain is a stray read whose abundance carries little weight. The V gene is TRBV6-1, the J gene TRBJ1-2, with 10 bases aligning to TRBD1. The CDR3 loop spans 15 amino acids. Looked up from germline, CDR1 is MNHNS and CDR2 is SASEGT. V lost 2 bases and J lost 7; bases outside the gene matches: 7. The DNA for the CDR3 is TGTGCCAGCAGTGAACCGGGACAGGGGAGCATTGGCTACACCTTC. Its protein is CASSEPGQGSIGYTF.

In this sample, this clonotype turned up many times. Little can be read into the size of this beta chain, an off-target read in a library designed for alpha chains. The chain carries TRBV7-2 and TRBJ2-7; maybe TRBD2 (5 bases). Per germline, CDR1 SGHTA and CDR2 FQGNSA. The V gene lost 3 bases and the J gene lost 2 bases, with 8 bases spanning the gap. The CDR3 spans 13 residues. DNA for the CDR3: TGTGCCAGCAGCTTCGGGGTGACCTACGAGCAGTACTTC. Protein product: CASSFGVTYEQYF.

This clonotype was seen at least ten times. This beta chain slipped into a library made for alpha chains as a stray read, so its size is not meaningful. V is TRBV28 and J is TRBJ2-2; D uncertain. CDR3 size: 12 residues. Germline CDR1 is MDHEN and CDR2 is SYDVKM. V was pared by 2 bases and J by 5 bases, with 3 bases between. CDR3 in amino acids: CASSLRTGELFF. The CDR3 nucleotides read TGTGCCAGCAGTTTAAGAACCGGGGAGCTGTTTTTT.

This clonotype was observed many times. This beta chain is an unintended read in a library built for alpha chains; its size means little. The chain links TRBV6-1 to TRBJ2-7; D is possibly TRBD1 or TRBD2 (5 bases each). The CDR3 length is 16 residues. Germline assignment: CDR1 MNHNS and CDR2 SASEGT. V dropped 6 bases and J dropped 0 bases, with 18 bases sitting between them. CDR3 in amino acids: CASSREEGRASYEQYF. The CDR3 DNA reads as TGTGCCAGCAGCAGGGAAGAGGGCAGGGCCTCCTACGAGCAGTACTTC.

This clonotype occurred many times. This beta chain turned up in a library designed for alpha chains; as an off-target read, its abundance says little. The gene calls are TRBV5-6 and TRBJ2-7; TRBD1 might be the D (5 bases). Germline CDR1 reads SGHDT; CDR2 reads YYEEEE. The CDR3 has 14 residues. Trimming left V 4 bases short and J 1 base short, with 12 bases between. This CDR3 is CASSGRGESYEQYF. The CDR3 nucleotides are TGTGCCAGCAGCGGTAGGGGCGAGTCCTACGAGCAGTACTTC.